Below are 29 T cell receptor beta chains sequenced from a single sample in a study of T-cell reconstitution after alpha-beta-depleted transplantation in children. Unique molecular identifiers were incorporated into the prepared TCRbeta library. TCRdb called the PCR reads again in MiXCR, with one record for every CDR3 protein. This sample carries about 540,000 distinct CDR3 sequences, around 17% of them seen once, and the ten largest clones take about 3.1%. The sample here was PBMCs from the stem cell graft donor, taken from the stem cell graft. These receptors were collected from a human donor who donated a stem cell graft to a child with acute lymphoblastic leukemia.

This clonotype has only a few counts. The genes are TRBV7-4 and TRBJ2-1, with D possibly TRBD1 on 6 matching bases. The CDR3 runs 10 residues. The germline V and J ends were trimmed by 5 bases and 12 bases, with 8 bases remaining between them. Germline assignment: CDR1 SGHVT and CDR2 SQSDAQ. This chain's CDR3 is CASSEGVQFF. The CDR3 coding sequence is TGTGCCAGCAGCGAGGGGGTGCAGTTCTTC. Variable domain in full (rest from reference TRBV7-4 and TRBJ2-1): GAGVSQSPRYKVAKRGRDVALRCDSISGHVTLYWYRQTLGQGSEVLTYSQSDAQRDKSGRPSGRFSAERPERSVSTLKIQRTEQGDSAVYLCASSEGVQFFGPGTRLTVL.

The gene calls are TRBV2 and TRBJ1-5; D unclear. Germline V gene data show CDR1 as SNHLY and CDR2 as FYNNEI. With 0 bases removed from V and 2 bases from J, the gap between germline ends came to 8 bases. This CDR3 is 15 amino acids long. The CDR3 DNA is TGTGCCAGCAGTGAAGCCAGGTACCGCAATCAGCCCCAGCATTTT. Protein product: CASSEARYRNQPQHF.

The chain joins TRBV5-1 to TRBJ2-2; D not certain. The V gene lost 2 bases and the J gene lost 7 bases, with 12 bases spanning the gap. The CDR3 is 14 amino acids. Per germline, CDR1 SGHRS and CDR2 YFSETQ. CDR3 nucleotide sequence: TGCGCCAGCAGCTTATTTCCTGACGGCGGGGAGCTGTTTTTT. As protein: CASSLFPDGGELFF.

This clonotype occurred a few times. The chain has TRBV7-2 and TRBJ2-3; maybe TRBD1 (6 bases). The CDR3 totals 15 residues. Trimming cost V 6 bases and J 1 base, with 14 bases left between them. Germline V CDR1 and CDR2: SGHTA, FQGNSA. CDR3 sequence: CASRPGHRRTDTQYF. CDR3 sequence (DNA): TGTGCCAGCAGACCGGGACACCGTCGCACAGATACGCAGTATTTT.

The chain carries TRBV15 and TRBJ2-7; TRBD2 matches at 14 bases. The V segment lost 3 bases and the J segment 0 bases; nucleotides outside the gene matches: 4. The CDR3 has 17 amino acids. Germline values: CDR1 LNHNV, CDR2 YYDKDF (reference sequence). CDR3 in amino acids: CATSSGLAGGPSYEQYF. In nucleotides, the CDR3 is TGTGCCACCAGCAGTGGACTAGCGGGAGGACCCTCCTACGAGCAGTACTTC.

This clonotype occurred a few times. The chain recombines TRBV5-1 with TRBJ2-1; D is unclear. Germline V gives CDR1 SGHRS, CDR2 YFSETQ. With 0 bases removed from V and 9 bases from J, the gap between germline ends came to 10 bases. The CDR3 is 13 amino acids. This CDR3 is CASSLAGYSEQFF. CDR3 nucleotides: TGCGCCAGCAGCTTGGCCGGATATAGTGAGCAGTTCTTC.

This clonotype was recorded a few times. The chain couples TRBV7-2 to TRBJ2-5; no definite D call. Germline loops: CDR1 SGHTA, CDR2 FQGNSA. This CDR3 has 15 residues. V was cut by 1 base and J by 1 base, with 10 bases left in between. The CDR3 DNA is TGTGCCAGCAGCTTAGTAGCACTGAGCCAAGAGACCCAGTACTTC. It codes for CASSLVALSQETQYF.

The J gene is TRBJ2-7, the V gene TRBV4-2; D perhaps matches TRBD1 (5 bases). This CDR3 is built from 15 residues. The V end was cut by 10 bases, the J end by 0 bases, with 19 bases between. Germline CDR1 and CDR2: LGHNA and YNFKEQ. The CDR3 sequence: CAIGPGLICSYEQYF. In DNA, the CDR3 is TGTGCCATCGGCCCAGGGCTAATTTGCTCCTACGAGCAGTACTTC.

Only a few counts were recorded for this clonotype. The rearrangement links TRBV20-1 to TRBJ2-5, with 7 bases that match TRBD1. CDR1 is DFQATT, CDR2 SNEGSKA, per germline (reference sequence). Losses at the gene ends were 6 bases for V and 0 bases for J; bases not matched to a gene: 7. This CDR3 contains 14 residues. The CDR3 nucleotides read TGCAGTGCAACCGGGACAGCTTACCAAGAGACCCAGTACTTC. As protein: CSATGTAYQETQYF.

The rearrangement joins TRBV20-1 to TRBJ2-5; 8 nucleotides line up with TRBD1. V lost 6 bases, J lost 5 bases, and 14 bases stayed unmatched. The CDR3 consists of 15 residues. Germline loops: CDR1 DFQATT, CDR2 SNEGSKA (reference sequence). CDR3 bases: TGCAGTGCCCAGGGGGCAGGGGGTTTCAGGGAGACCCAGTACTTC. It encodes CSAQGAGGFRETQYF.

The chain joins TRBV20-1 to TRBJ2-5, with a weak D call TRBD2 (5 bases). This CDR3 has 14 residues. Trimming removed 0 bases at V and 0 bases at J, with 8 bases between. Germline V lookup: CDR1 DFQATT, CDR2 SNEGSKA (reference sequence). The CDR3 region is CSARDTGYQETQYF. The CDR3 DNA follows: TGCAGTGCTAGAGATACGGGGTACCAAGAGACCCAGTACTTC.

The gene calls are TRBV11-2 and TRBJ2-1, with 8 bases matching TRBD2. V lost 1 base and J lost 0; bases outside the gene matches: 8. CDR3 size: 18 residues. Germline V gene lookup returns CDR1 SGHAT and CDR2 FQNNGV. CDR3 nucleotides: TGTGCCAGCAGCTTAGTCCTCGGGAGCGGGAGCTCCTACAATGAGCAGTTCTTC. Protein product: CASSLVLGSGSSYNEQFF.

In regard to this clonotype: A single base separates this from a much larger clone, so it may be a read error. The chain carries TRBV10-3 and TRBJ2-7; D unclear. The V end lost 6 bases, the J end lost 0 bases, and 6 bases lay between the germline ends. Germline V gives CDR1 ENHRY, CDR2 SYGVKD. This CDR3 region has 12 residues. CDR3 DNA sequence: TGTGCCATCAGCCCGAGCTCCTACGAGCAGTACTTC. Encoded protein: CAISPSSYEQYF.

This sequence joins TRBV12-3 or TRBV12-4 and TRBJ2-7; D is possibly TRBD1 or TRBD2 (5 bases each). Trimming stripped 7 bases from V and 3 bases from J, with 10 bases between. There are 12 residues in the CDR3. The CDR3 bases are TGTGCCAGCACGTGGGGGAGCTACGAGCAGTACTTC. Its translation: CASTWGSYEQYF.

This chain joins TRBV15 and TRBJ2-3, with no clear D. CDR1 and CDR2 (germline): LNHNV, YYDKDF (reference sequence). Trimming removed 2 bases from V and 6 bases from J, with 6 bases in between. The CDR3 is 12 amino acids. CDR3 nucleotides: TGTGCCACCAGCAGACCCCCGGATACGCAGTATTTT. Encoded protein: CATSRPPDTQYF.

A few counts support this clonotype. The CDR3 here is CSAYLDRVYEQYF. Here the CDR3 DNA reads TGCAGTGCATATTTGGACAGGGTCTACGAGCAGTACTTC. The rearrangement uses TRBV20-1 and TRBJ2-7; 8 nucleotides line up with TRBD1. Germline loops: CDR1 DFQATT, CDR2 SNEGSKA (reference sequence). With 6 bases clipped from V and 3 bases from J, the junction kept 7 bases outside the gene matches. The CDR3 covers 13 residues.

This chain uses TRBV5-1 with TRBJ2-7, with TRBD1 identical over 8 bases. Germline loops: CDR1 SGHRS, CDR2 YFSETQ. The J segment lost 0 bases and the V segment lost 2 bases, leaving 7 bases of the junction unmatched. The CDR3 runs to 16 residues. CDR3 in amino acids: CASSFAKQGGSYEQYF. The CDR3 nucleotides are TGCGCCAGCAGCTTCGCCAAACAGGGGGGCTCCTACGAGCAGTACTTC. The full variable domain, rest sourced from reference TRBV5-1 and TRBJ2-7, is KAGVTQTPRYLIKTRGQQVTLSCSPISGHRSVSWYQQTPGQGLQFLFEYFSETQRNKGNFPGRFSGRQFSNSRSEMNVSTLELGDSALYLCASSFAKQGGSYEQYFGPGTRLTVT.

The chain is built from TRBV27 and TRBJ1-1; 10 positions agree with TRBD1. CDR1 and CDR2 (germline): MNHEY, SMNVEV (reference sequence). CDR3 length: 16 residues. V lost 6 bases to trimming and J lost 3 bases; unmatched junction nucleotides: 10. The CDR3 DNA follows: TGTGCCAGCAGCCCGCTTCGACAGGGGGCGCACACTGAAGCTTTCTTT. Its protein is CASSPLRQGAHTEAFF.

The chain employs TRBV7-9 and TRBJ2-7; 11 positions agree with TRBD2. Trimming cost V 5 bases and J 7 bases; bases outside gene matches: 13. Germline loops: CDR1 SEHNR, CDR2 FQNEAQ (reference sequence). The length of the CDR3 is 16 residues. The CDR3 nucleotides read TGTGCCAGCAGCCCTATTTGCACTAGCGGGAGTGGGGAGCAGTACTTC. Its translation is CASSPICTSGSGEQYF.

This chain connects TRBV29-1 to TRBJ1-1; no firm D call. V lost 7 bases and J 8 bases, leaving 11 bases between the germline ends. The CDR3 is 10 residues long. From germline, CDR1 is SQVTM and CDR2 ANQGSEA. CDR3 nucleotides: TGCAGCGCCTTTACTGCAGAAGCTTTCTTT. Protein product: CSAFTAEAFF.

The J gene is TRBJ2-5, the V gene TRBV5-4; 10 bases match TRBD2. This CDR3 has 14 residues. The J segment lost 5 bases and the V segment lost 5 bases, leaving 6 bases of the junction unmatched. Per germline, CDR1 SGHNT and CDR2 YYREEE (reference sequence). CDR3 sequence reads: CASRSGRASETQYF. The DNA for the CDR3 is TGTGCCAGCAGAAGCGGGAGGGCCTCTGAGACCCAGTACTTC.

This clonotype was observed a few times. The J gene is TRBJ1-1, the V gene TRBV14, with D uncertain. This CDR3 comprises 12 residues. Germline V CDR1 and CDR2: SGHDN, FVKESK. V lost 1 base and J lost 10, with 10 bases in between. CDR3 loop: CASSQVGPLAFF. CDR3 nucleotides: TGTGCCAGCAGCCAAGTTGGTCCATTAGCTTTCTTT.

This sequence joins TRBV27 and TRBJ2-7; perhaps TRBD2 as D (6 bases). The ends were cut back, 4 bases at V and 3 bases at J, with 13 bases in the middle. The V gene's germline CDR1 is MNHEY and CDR2 SMNVEV (reference sequence). CDR3 length equals 14 residues. The CDR3 region has the DNA TGTGCCAGCAGTTGGACGGGGGAAGACTACGAGCAGTACTTC. Translating it yields CASSWTGEDYEQYF.

At least ten counts were recorded for this clonotype. The CDR3 sequence: CSARGPEVDFEQYF. CDR3 in DNA: TGCAGTGCTAGAGGGCCAGAGGTTGACTTCGAGCAGTACTTC. The chain uses TRBV20-1 and TRBJ2-7; no definite D call. This CDR3 is 14 amino acids long. Germline V CDR1 and CDR2: DFQATT, SNEGSKA (reference sequence). Trimming removed 1 base from V and 6 bases from J, with 16 bases in between.

The chain recombines TRBV6-1 with TRBJ2-7; 8 bases agree with TRBD1. The junction had 5 bases not matched to a gene; V was cut back by 7 bases and J by 3 bases. This CDR3 is 13 amino acids long. Germline CDR1 is MNHNS and CDR2 is SASEGT. The CDR3 DNA reads TGTGCCAGCAAGACAGGGGAAAGCTACGAGCAGTACTTC. The encoded protein is CASKTGESYEQYF.

This clonotype turned up a few times. The chain links TRBV7-2 to TRBJ1-1; D might be TRBD1 (6 bases). Per germline, CDR1 SGHTA and CDR2 FQGNSA. Trimming took off 2 bases at V and 4 bases at J, with 17 bases between the two ends. The CDR3 spans 16 residues. For the CDR3, the DNA is TGTGCCAGCAGCTTATGGGCAGGGGCAGCGGGCACTGAAGCTTTCTTT. Translating it yields CASSLWAGAAGTEAFF.

This sequence joins TRBV20-1 and TRBJ1-1; TRBD1 might be the D (5 bases). The ends were cut back, 1 base at V and 1 base at J, with 10 bases in the middle. The CDR3 spans 14 residues. Germline CDR1 is DFQATT and CDR2 is SNEGSKA (reference sequence). This CDR3 reads CSARVLDRNTEAFF. For the CDR3, the DNA is TGCAGTGCTAGAGTCTTAGACAGGAACACTGAAGCTTTCTTT.

This clonotype has only a few counts. The chain uses TRBV13 and TRBJ2-1, with 9 bases identical to TRBD2. V lost 3 bases, J lost 2 bases, and 8 bases stayed unmatched. CDR1 and CDR2 from the germline V gene are PRHDT and FYEKMQ (reference sequence). The CDR3 extends over 17 amino acids. CDR3 nucleotides: TGTGCCAGCAGCTTCACCCTTAGCGGGAGAACCTACAATGAGCAGTTCTTC. This encodes CASSFTLSGRTYNEQFF.

This clonotype was counted between two and nine times. The chain employs TRBV3-1 and TRBJ2-1, with 12 bases identical to TRBD2. CDR1 and CDR2 from the germline V gene are LGHDT and YNNKEL (reference sequence). The CDR3 is 17 residues long. V gave up 2 bases and J gave up 6 bases; unmatched junction bases: 8. The CDR3 DNA is TGTGCCAGCAGCCAAACCTCGGGACTAGCGGGCATCAATGAGCAGTTCTTC. This codes for CASSQTSGLAGINEQFF.